This T cell receptor beta chain came from a study of blood T cell repertoires in COVID-19. The CDR3 consists of 15 residues. The germline V gene has CDR1 SGHRS and CDR2 YFSETQ. Trimming took 4 bases from V and 3 from J; bases not matched to a gene: 6. As processed by the authors: Cell counts per sample came from amplifying reference gene primers. Only in-frame clones appear in the TCRdb table, and some are missing; sequencing was by immunoSEQ multiplex PCR. Clone size and V and J calls were adopted from that table, with D and trimming inferred from the DNA. The sample shows 250,000 to 400,000 clones, almost 90% of them seen only once. In this sample, this clone turned up once.

This chain links TRBV5-1 with TRBJ2-7; 11 bases line up with TRBD1. The receptor comes from a woman under 40 with COVID-19, enrolled during active disease. The sequenced sample consisted of peripheral blood. This chain's CDR3 is CASSLWDRGVYEQYF. The CDR3, as DNA: TGCGCCAGCAGCCTATGGGACAGGGGGGTCTACGAGCAGTACTTC.